The 19 T cell receptor beta chains below all came from one sample that was sequenced in a study of blood T cells in healthy people across ages. For the second PCR, which ran for about 7 to 11 cycles, a sample-barcoded 5' primer and a J-beta primer mix were used. TCRdb ran MiXCR on the 5' RACE reads and lists one entry per CDR3 protein. The sample lists about a million distinct CDR3 sequences; roughly 48% were seen once. Sequences were obtained from blood. These receptors all come from a man younger than 40 in good health.

V and J are TRBV7-3 and TRBJ2-3, with no clear D. Germline lookup yields CDR1 SGHTA and CDR2 FQGTGA. The CDR3 loop spans 15 amino acids. V lost 2 bases and J 6 bases, leaving 15 bases between the germline ends. CDR3 bases: TGTGCCAGCAGCTTATGGGCGGCAGACTGGGATACGCAGTATTTT. It is translated as CASSLWAADWDTQYF.

This sequence joins TRBV20-1 and TRBJ1-2; D not certain. The V end was cut by 5 bases, the J end by 1 base, with 8 bases between. Germline V gene data show CDR1 as DFQATT and CDR2 as SNEGSKA (reference sequence). The CDR3 length is 12 residues. DNA for the CDR3: TGCAGTGCTCCAGAGGGTAACTATGGCTACACCTTC. Its protein product is CSAPEGNYGYTF.

This clonotype came up many times. This chain joins TRBV2 and TRBJ2-3; D tentatively fits TRBD1 or TRBD2 (5 bases each). Trimming stripped 8 bases from V and 1 base from J, with 13 bases between. The CDR3 contains 14 residues. CDR1 is SNHLY, CDR2 FYNNEI, per germline. The CDR3 coding sequence is TGTGCCAGCCCCCCAGGGAGAGGCACAGATACGCAGTATTTT. Protein sequence: CASPPGRGTDTQYF. Full variable domain (missing parts from reference TRBV2 and TRBJ2-3): EPEVTQTPSHQVTQMGQEVILRCVPISNHLYFYWYRQILGQKVEFLVSFYNNEISEKSEIFDDQFSVERPDGSNFTLKIRSTKLEDSAMYFCASPPGRGTDTQYFGPGTRLTVL.

Only a few counts were recorded for this clonotype. The gene calls are TRBV9 and TRBJ2-1, with 12 bases lining up with TRBD2. CDR3 size: 15 residues. V lost 4 bases to trimming and J lost 7 bases; unmatched junction nucleotides: 6. Germline loops: CDR1 SGDLS, CDR2 YYNGEE. The CDR3 DNA sequence: TGTGCCAGCAGCACCCCTAGCGGGGGGGCGAATGAGCAGTTCTTC. This translates into CASSTPSGGANEQFF.

The rearrangement joins TRBV4-1 to TRBJ2-1, with 12 bases lining up with TRBD2. CDR1 is MGHRA and CDR2 is YSYEKL in the germline V gene. This CDR3 has 16 residues. Unmatched junction bases numbered 4, after V lost 0 bases and J lost 7 bases. CDR3 bases: TGCGCCAGCAGCCAAGAAGGACTAGCGGGGAGTAATGAGCAGTTCTTC. Translating it yields CASSQEGLAGSNEQFF.

This clonotype was observed a few times. The gene calls are TRBV6-5 and TRBJ2-3; unclear D gene. Trimming left V 2 bases short and J 6 bases short, with 12 bases between. CDR1 is MNHEY and CDR2 is SVGAGI in the germline V gene. The CDR3 runs to 14 residues. CDR3 in amino acids: CASSYLVDPDTQYF. The CDR3 DNA is TGTGCCAGCAGTTACCTGGTGGACCCCGATACGCAGTATTTT.

The chain is built from TRBV6-6 and TRBJ2-3, with D possibly matching TRBD1 (5 bases). Germline lookup yields CDR1 MNHNY and CDR2 SVGAGI (reference sequence). This CDR3 has 16 residues. Trimming cost V 6 bases and J 0 bases, with 16 bases left between them. CDR3: CASSPGAGYSTDTQYF. CDR3 DNA sequence: TGTGCCAGCAGCCCTGGGGCCGGGTACAGCACAGATACGCAGTATTTT.

The chain employs TRBV10-2 and TRBJ2-5, with no clear D. In germline, CDR1 is WSHSY, CDR2 SAAADI. V lost 8 bases, J lost 1 base, and 8 bases lay in between. The CDR3 totals 12 residues. CDR3 loop: CASALGQETQYF. For the CDR3, the DNA is TGCGCCAGCGCACTGGGCCAAGAGACCCAGTACTTC.

The gene calls are TRBV3-1 and TRBJ1-2, with D perhaps TRBD1 (6 bases). Looked up from germline, CDR1 is LGHDT and CDR2 is YNNKEL (reference sequence). V was trimmed by 1 base and J by 8 bases, leaving 11 bases between them. The CDR3 sequence is 13 residues long. The CDR3 reads CASSQGGTRGYTF. CDR3 DNA: TGTGCCAGCAGCCAAGGAGGGACACGGGGCTACACCTTC. Drawing the rest from reference TRBV3-1 and TRBJ1-2, the complete variable domain is DTAVSQTPKYLVTQMGNDKSIKCEQNLGHDTMYWYKQDSKKFLKIMFSYNNKELIINETVPNRFSPKSPDKAHLNLHINSLELGDSAVYFCASSQGGTRGYTFGSGTRLTVV.

This clonotype was detected a few times. This chain joins TRBV12-3 or TRBV12-4 and TRBJ2-1, with a weak D call TRBD2 (6 bases). The CDR3 runs 14 residues. V was pared by 6 bases and J by 3 bases, with 12 bases between. The CDR3 spells CASSQPGGYNEQFF. In DNA form, the CDR3 reads TGTGCCAGCAGCCAACCCGGGGGCTACAATGAGCAGTTCTTC.

This clonotype was detected a few times. The chain carries TRBV20-1 and TRBJ2-5; D remains ambiguous. The last part of the DNA fits TRBJ2-7 better; the J call may be wrong. This CDR3 contains 14 residues. Germline V lookup: CDR1 DFQATT, CDR2 SNEGSKA (reference sequence). The CDR3 spells CSAREARNYYEQYF. The CDR3 nucleotides are TGCAGTGCTAGAGAAGCGCGGAACTACTACGAGCAGTACTTC.

The chain recombines TRBV4-2 with TRBJ2-7; 9 bases agree with TRBD1. Germline CDR1 and CDR2: LGHNA and YNFKEQ. The V segment lost 1 base and the J segment 1 base; nucleotides outside the gene matches: 8. The CDR3 has 17 amino acids. The CDR3 nucleotides read TGTGCCAGCAGCCAAGGAAGTACAGGGGGCGAGTCCTACGAGCAGTACTTC. It codes for CASSQGSTGGESYEQYF.

The V call is TRBV28, the J call TRBJ1-1; D is ambiguous. The V and J ends lost 8 bases and 1 base respectively, with 14 bases between them. This CDR3 is built from 14 residues. Looked up from germline, CDR1 is MDHEN and CDR2 is SYDVKM. In DNA form, the CDR3 reads TGTGCCAGCTCCAATCCACGACGGAACACTGAAGCTTTCTTT. Its protein product is CASSNPRRNTEAFF. Full variable domain (rest looked up from reference TRBV28 and TRBJ1-1): DVKVTQSSRYLVKRTGEKVFLECVQDMDHENMFWYRQDPGLGLRLIYFSYDVKMKEKGDIPEGYSVSREKKERFSLILESASTNQTSMYLCASSNPRRNTEAFFGQGTRLTVV.

This clonotype was detected only a few times. This chain connects TRBV7-2 to TRBJ1-2, with D possibly being TRBD1 (5 bases). CDR3 length: 14 residues. The V end lost 5 bases, the J end lost 3 bases, and 13 bases lay between the germline ends. The germline V gene encodes CDR1 SGHTA and CDR2 FQGNSA. The CDR3 sequence is CASSRTRKDYGYTF. The CDR3 DNA is TGTGCCAGCAGCCGGACACGGAAAGACTATGGCTACACCTTC. The full variable domain, rest sourced from reference TRBV7-2 and TRBJ1-2, is GAGVSQSPSNKVTEKGKDVELRCDPISGHTALYWYRQSLGQGLEFLIYFQGNSAPDKSGLPSDRFSAERTGGSVSTLTIQRTQQEDSAVYLCASSRTRKDYGYTFGSGTRLTVV.

The chain recombines TRBV12-3 or TRBV12-4 with TRBJ2-6, with 7 bases matching TRBD1. Trimming removed 6 bases from V and 0 bases from J; junction bases left unmatched: 5. The CDR3 is made up of 16 amino acids. The CDR3 reads CASSLQGPSGANVLTF. CDR3 DNA: TGTGCCAGCAGCCTACAGGGGCCCTCTGGGGCCAACGTCCTGACTTTC.

The table lists this clonotype with a few counts. The rearrangement uses TRBV20-1 and TRBJ2-7, with 10 bases identical to TRBD1. This CDR3 has 15 residues. CDR1 DFQATT and CDR2 SNEGSKA come from the germline V gene (reference sequence). V trimming: 5 bases; J trimming: 6 bases; junction bases outside the gene matches: 13. CDR3 loop: CSAPHRDRGSLEQYF. The CDR3 region has the DNA TGCAGTGCTCCCCACAGGGACAGGGGTTCCCTCGAGCAGTACTTC.

Comments on this clonotype: A read error may be the cause here, since a much bigger clone is one base away. The CDR3 spells CASSLDSNEQYF. In DNA form, the CDR3 reads TGTGCCAGCAGCTTGGATAGCAATGAGCAGTACTTC. J is TRBJ2-5 and V is TRBV5-5, with D uncertain. Trimming cost V 0 bases and J 11 bases, with 11 bases left between them. Germline V gene lookup returns CDR1 SGHKS and CDR2 YYEKEE (reference sequence). The CDR3 has 12 residues.

CDR3 in DNA: TGTGCCACCAACCAGCCAGGGGTGGGGGAGCAGTTCTTC. This codes for CATNQPGVGEQFF. This rearrangement joins TRBV12-3 or TRBV12-4 to TRBJ2-1; possible D gene TRBD1, 6 bases. V was clipped by 10 bases and J by 10 bases, with 20 bases between them. The CDR3 consists of 13 residues.

This chain links TRBV7-2 with TRBJ2-4; a weak D match, TRBD2 (5 bases). The J call could be wrong; TRBJ2-7 is a better fit for the DNA end. The CDR3 length is 13 residues. CDR1 SGHTA and CDR2 FQGNSA come from the germline V gene. The CDR3 loop reads CASSSGTDCEQYF. The CDR3 DNA is TGTGCCAGCAGCTCCGGTACGGACTGCGAGCAGTACTTC.